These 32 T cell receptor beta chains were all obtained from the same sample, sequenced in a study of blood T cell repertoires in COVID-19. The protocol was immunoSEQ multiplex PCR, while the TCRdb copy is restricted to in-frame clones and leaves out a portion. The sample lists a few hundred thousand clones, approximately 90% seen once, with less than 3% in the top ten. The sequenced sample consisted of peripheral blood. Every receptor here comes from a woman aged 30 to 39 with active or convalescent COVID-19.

CDR3 loop: CASSPDTGNYGYTF. In DNA form, the CDR3 reads TGTGCCAGCAGTCCGGATACAGGGAACTATGGCTACACCTTC. The rearrangement uses TRBV7-2 and TRBJ1-2, with D possibly being TRBD1 (6 bases). V lost 6 bases and J 2 bases, leaving 13 bases between the germline ends. This CDR3 is built from 14 residues. CDR1 is SGHTA and CDR2 is FQGNSA in the germline V gene. The entire variable domain, with the rest obtained from reference TRBV7-2 and TRBJ1-2, is as follows: GAGVSQSPSNKVTEKGKDVELRCDPISGHTALYWYRQSLGQGLEFLIYFQGNSAPDKSGLPSDRFSAERTGGSVSTLTIQRTQQEDSAVYLCASSPDTGNYGYTFGSGTRLTVV.

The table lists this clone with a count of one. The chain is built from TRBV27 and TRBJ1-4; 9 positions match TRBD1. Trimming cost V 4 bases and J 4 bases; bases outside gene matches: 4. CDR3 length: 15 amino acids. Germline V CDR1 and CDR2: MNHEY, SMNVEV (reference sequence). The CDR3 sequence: CASSSRQGDNEKLFF. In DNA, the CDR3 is TGTGCCAGCAGTTCAAGACAGGGGGATAATGAAAAACTGTTTTTT.

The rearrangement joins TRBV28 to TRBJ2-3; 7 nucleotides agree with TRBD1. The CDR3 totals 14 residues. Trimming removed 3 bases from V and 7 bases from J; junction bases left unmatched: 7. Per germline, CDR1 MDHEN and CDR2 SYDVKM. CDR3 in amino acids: CASSFPGQANTQYF. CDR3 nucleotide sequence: TGTGCCAGCAGTTTCCCCGGACAGGCTAATACGCAGTATTTT.

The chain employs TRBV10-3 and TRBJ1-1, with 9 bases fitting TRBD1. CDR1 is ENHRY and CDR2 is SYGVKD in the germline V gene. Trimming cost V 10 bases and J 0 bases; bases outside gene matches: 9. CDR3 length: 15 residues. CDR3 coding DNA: TGTGCCACTGGAGGGACAGGGTTGATGAACACTGAAGCTTTCTTT. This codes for CATGGTGLMNTEAFF.

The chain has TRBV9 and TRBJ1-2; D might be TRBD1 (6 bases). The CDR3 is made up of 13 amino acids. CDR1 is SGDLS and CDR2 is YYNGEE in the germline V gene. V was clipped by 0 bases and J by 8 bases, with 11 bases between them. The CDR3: CASSVGQAIGYTF. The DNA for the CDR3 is TGTGCCAGCAGCGTAGGACAGGCTATCGGCTACACCTTC.

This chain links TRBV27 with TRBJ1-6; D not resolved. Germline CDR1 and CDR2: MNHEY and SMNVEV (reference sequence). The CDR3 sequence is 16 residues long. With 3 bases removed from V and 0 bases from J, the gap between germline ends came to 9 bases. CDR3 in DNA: TGTGCCAGCAGTTTCCTAGCTAGCTCCTATAATTCACCCCTCCACTTT. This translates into CASSFLASSYNSPLHF.

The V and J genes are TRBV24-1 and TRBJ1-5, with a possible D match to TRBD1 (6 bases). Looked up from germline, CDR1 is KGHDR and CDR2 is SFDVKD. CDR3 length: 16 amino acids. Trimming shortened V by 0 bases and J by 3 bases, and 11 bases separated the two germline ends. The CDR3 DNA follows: TGTGCCACCAGTGATTTGTTAGGGGGTTCCAATCAGCCCCAGCATTTT. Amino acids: CATSDLLGGSNQPQHF.

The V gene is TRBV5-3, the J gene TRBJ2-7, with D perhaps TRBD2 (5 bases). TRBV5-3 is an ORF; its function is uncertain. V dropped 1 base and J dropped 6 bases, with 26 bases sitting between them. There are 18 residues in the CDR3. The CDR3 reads CARSLSLSGSPLFCEQYF. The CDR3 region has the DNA TGTGCCAGAAGCTTGTCGCTTTCGGGGTCGCCCCTCTTCTGCGAGCAGTACTTC.

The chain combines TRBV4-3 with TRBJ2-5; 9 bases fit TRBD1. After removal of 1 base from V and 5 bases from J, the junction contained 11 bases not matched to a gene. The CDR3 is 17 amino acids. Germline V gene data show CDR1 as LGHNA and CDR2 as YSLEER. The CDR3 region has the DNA TGCGCCAGCAGCCAAGGTCGGGGACAGGGTATAGAGGAGACCCAGTACTTC. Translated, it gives CASSQGRGQGIEETQYF.

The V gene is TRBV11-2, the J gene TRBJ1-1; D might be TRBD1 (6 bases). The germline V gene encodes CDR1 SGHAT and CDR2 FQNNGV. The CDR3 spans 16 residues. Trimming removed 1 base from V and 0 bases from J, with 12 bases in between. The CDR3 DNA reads TGTGCCAGCAGCTTAGGGACAGACTTTATGAACACTGAAGCTTTCTTT. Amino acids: CASSLGTDFMNTEAFF.

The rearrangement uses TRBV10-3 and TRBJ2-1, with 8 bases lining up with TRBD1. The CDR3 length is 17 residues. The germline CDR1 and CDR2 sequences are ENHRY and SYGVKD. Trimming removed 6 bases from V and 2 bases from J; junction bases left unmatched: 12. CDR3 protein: CAISTPTVTGAYNEQFF. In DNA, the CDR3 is TGTGCCATCAGCACCCCGACAGTGACAGGGGCCTACAATGAGCAGTTCTTC.

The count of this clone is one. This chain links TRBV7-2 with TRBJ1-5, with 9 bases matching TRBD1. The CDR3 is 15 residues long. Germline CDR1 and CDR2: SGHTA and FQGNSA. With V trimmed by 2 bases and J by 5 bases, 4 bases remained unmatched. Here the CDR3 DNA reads TGTGCCAGCAGCTTACTCGACAGGGGGGATCAGCCCCAGCATTTT. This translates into CASSLLDRGDQPQHF.

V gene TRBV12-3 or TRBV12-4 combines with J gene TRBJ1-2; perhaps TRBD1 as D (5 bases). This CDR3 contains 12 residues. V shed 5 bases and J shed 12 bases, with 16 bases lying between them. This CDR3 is CASSPNNGADTF. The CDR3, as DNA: TGTGCCAGCAGTCCGAATAATGGGGCGGACACCTTC.

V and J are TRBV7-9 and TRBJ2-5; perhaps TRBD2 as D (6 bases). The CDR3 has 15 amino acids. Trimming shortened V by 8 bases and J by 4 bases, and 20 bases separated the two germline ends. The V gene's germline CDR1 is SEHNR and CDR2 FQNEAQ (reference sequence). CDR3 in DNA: TGTGCCAGCGTTCCTGGGGCTAGCGCCCCAGAGACCCAGTACTTC. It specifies CASVPGASAPETQYF. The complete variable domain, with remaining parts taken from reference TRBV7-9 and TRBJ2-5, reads DTGVSQNPRHKITKRGQNVTFRCDPISEHNRLYWYRQTLGQGPEFLTYFQNEAQLEKSRLLSDRFSAERPKGSFSTLEIQRTEQGDSAMYLCASVPGASAPETQYFGPGTRLLVL.

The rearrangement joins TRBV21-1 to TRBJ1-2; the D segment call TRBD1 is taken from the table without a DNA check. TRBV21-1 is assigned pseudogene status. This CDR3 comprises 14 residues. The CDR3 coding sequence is TGTGCCAGCAGCAAATTATACAGCTACTATGGCTACACCTTC. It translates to CASSKLYSYYGYTF.

The CDR3 nucleotides are TGCGCCAGCAGCCCAAAATTTGGGGAGCTGTTTTTT. Residues: CASSPKFGELFF. V and J are TRBV4-3 and TRBJ2-2; no reliable D call. The germline V and J ends were trimmed by 4 bases and 8 bases, with 8 bases remaining between them. This CDR3 has 12 residues. Per the germline V gene, CDR1 is LGHNA and CDR2 is YSLEER.

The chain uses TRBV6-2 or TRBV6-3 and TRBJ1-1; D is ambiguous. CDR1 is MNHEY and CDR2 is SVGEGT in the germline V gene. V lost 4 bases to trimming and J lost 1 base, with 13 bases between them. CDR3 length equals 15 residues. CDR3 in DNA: TGTGCCAGCAGTTCCCGAGGGTGGGCGAACACTGAAGCTTTCTTT. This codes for CASSSRGWANTEAFF.

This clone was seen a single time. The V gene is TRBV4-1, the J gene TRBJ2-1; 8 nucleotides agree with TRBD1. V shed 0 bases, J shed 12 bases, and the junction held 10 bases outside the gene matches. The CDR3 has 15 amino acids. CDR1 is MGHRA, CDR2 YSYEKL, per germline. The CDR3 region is CASSQEGQGTLGQFF. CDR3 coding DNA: TGCGCCAGCAGCCAAGAAGGACAGGGAACGTTAGGGCAGTTCTTC.

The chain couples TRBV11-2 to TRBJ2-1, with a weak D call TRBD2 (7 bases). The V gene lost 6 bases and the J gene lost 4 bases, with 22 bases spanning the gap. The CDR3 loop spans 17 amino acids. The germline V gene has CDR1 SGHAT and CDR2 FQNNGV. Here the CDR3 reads CASRSGGRDRLYNEQFF. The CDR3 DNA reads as TGTGCCAGCAGATCCGGGGGGCGGGACCGCTTATACAATGAGCAGTTCTTC.

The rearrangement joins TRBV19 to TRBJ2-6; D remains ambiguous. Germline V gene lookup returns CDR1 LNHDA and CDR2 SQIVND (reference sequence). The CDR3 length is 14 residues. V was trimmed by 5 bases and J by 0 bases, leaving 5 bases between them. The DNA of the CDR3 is TGTGCCAGTAGTCCAGTCTCTGGGGCCAACGTCCTGACTTTC. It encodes CASSPVSGANVLTF.

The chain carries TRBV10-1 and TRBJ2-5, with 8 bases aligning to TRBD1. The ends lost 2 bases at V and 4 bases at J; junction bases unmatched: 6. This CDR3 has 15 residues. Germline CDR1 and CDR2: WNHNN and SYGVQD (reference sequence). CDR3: CASSEPGQGRETQYF. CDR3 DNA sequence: TGCGCCAGCAGTGAGCCCGGACAGGGTCGAGAGACCCAGTACTTC.

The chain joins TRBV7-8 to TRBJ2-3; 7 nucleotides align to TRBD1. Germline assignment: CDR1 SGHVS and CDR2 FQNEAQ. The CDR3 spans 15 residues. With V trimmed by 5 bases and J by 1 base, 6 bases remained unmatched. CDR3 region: CASSRDSFGTDTQYF. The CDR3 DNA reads TGTGCCAGCAGCCGGGACAGTTTCGGCACAGATACGCAGTATTTT.

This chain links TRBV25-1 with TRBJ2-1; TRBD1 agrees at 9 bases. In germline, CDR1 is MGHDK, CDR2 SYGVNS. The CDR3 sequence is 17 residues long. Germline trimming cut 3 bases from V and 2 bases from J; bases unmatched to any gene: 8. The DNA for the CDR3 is TGTGCCAGCAGTGACTCCACCGGGACAGGGCCCTACAATGAGCAGTTCTTC. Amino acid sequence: CASSDSTGTGPYNEQFF.

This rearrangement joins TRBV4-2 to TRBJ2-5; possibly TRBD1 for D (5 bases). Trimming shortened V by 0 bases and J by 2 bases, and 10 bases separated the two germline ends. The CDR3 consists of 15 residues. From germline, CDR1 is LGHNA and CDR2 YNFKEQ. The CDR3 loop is CASSQDLKGQETQYF. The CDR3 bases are TGTGCCAGCAGCCAAGATTTAAAGGGGCAAGAGACCCAGTACTTC.

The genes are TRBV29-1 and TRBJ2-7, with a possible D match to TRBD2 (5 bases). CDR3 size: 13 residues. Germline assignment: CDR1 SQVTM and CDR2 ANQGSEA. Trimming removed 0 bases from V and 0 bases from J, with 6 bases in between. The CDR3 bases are TGCAGCGTTGAAGATGGGAGCTCCTACGAGCAGTACTTC. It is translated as CSVEDGSSYEQYF.

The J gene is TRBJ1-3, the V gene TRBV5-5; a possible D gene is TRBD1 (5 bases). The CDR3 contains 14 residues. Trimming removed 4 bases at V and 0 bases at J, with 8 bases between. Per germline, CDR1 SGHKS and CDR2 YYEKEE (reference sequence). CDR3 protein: CASSPGGSGNTIYF. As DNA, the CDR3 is TGTGCCAGCAGCCCGGGGGGCTCTGGAAACACCATATATTTT.

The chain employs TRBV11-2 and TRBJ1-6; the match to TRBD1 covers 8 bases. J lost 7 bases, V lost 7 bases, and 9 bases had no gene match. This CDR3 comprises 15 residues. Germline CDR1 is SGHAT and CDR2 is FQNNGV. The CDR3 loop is CASTGQGTHNSPLHF. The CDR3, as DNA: TGTGCCAGCACAGGACAGGGCACGCACAATTCACCCCTCCACTTT.

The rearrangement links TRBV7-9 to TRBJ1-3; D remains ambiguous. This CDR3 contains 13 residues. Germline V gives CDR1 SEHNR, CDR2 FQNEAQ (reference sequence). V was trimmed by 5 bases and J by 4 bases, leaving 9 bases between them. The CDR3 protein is CASSPRQGNTIYF. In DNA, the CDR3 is TGTGCCAGCAGCCCACGACAAGGAAACACCATATATTTT.

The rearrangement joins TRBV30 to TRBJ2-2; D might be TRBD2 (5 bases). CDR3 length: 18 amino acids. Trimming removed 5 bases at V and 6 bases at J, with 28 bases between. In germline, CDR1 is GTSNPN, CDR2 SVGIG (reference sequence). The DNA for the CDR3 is TGTGCCTGGGGGCCTAGGAGCGGAAGTTACCTTTGGGCCGGGGAGCTGTTTTTT. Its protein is CAWGPRSGSYLWAGELFF.

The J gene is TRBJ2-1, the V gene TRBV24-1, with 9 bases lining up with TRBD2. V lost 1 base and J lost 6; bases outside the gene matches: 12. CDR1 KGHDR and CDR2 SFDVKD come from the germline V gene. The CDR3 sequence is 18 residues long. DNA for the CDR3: TGTGCCACCAGTGATTTTAGGACCGCGGCGGGGGGGACCAATGAGCAGTTCTTC. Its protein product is CATSDFRTAAGGTNEQFF.

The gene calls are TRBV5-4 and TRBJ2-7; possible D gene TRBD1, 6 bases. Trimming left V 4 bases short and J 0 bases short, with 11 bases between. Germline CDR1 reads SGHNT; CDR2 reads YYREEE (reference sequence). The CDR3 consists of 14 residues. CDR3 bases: TGTGCCAGCAGCCAAACAGGGTACTCCTACGAGCAGTACTTC. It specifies CASSQTGYSYEQYF.

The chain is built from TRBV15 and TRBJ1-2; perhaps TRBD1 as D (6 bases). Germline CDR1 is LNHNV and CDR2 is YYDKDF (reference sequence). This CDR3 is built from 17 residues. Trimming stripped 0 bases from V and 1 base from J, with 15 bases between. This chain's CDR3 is CATSRDIGGLDNYGYTF. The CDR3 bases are TGTGCCACCAGCAGAGATATTGGGGGCCTCGATAACTATGGCTACACCTTC.